The 7 T cell receptor beta chains listed next were all sequenced from one sample in a study of regulatory T cells in long-lasting Graves disease. Time point: persistent/refractory GD, antithyroid drugs over 5 years with positive TRAb. Extracted PBMC RNA gave rise to the TCR library. Assembly of TCR beta libraries relied on iRepertoire HTBI primers together with Arm-PCR of CDR3 regions. MiXCR was run by TCRdb on the multiplex PCR reads, yielding one entry per CDR3 protein. The sample contains 420,000 or so distinct CDR3 sequences, around 20% of which appear only once. The source material was peripheral blood mononuclear cells (PBMCs), sampled when the disease was refractory, from a patient treated with antithyroid drugs. These receptors were collected from a female donor with Graves disease.

V is TRBV28 and J is TRBJ1-2, with 11 bases identical to TRBD1. The CDR3 runs 15 residues. Trimming removed 3 bases from V and 6 bases from J; junction bases left unmatched: 6. Germline-derived CDR1 and CDR2 are MDHEN and SYDVKM. The CDR3 protein is CASSLGTGGAHGYTF. CDR3 in DNA: TGTGCCAGCAGTTTGGGGACAGGGGGGGCACATGGCTACACCTTC.

This clonotype came up many times. The chain uses TRBV12-3 or TRBV12-4 and TRBJ1-5, with D tentatively TRBD1 (5 bases). This CDR3 is 15 amino acids long. The V end lost 5 bases, the J end lost 2 bases, and 13 bases lay between the germline ends. The CDR3 coding sequence is TGTGCCAGCAGTGCCGGACGGGGGGGCAATCAGCCCCAGCATTTT. Amino acid sequence: CASSAGRGGNQPQHF.

At least ten counts were recorded for this clonotype. This rearrangement joins TRBV20-1 to TRBJ2-7, with TRBD2 matching over 8 bases. Trimming removed 5 bases from V and 7 bases from J; junction bases left unmatched: 10. The CDR3 runs 13 residues. CDR1 and CDR2 (germline): DFQATT, SNEGSKA (reference sequence). CDR3 in DNA: TGCAGTGCTGAGACTAGCGAGCTAATGGAGCAGTACTTC. Residues: CSAETSELMEQYF.

This clonotype has at least ten counts. The chain employs TRBV12-3 or TRBV12-4 and TRBJ2-6; 7 nucleotides match TRBD1. V dropped 5 bases and J dropped 0; count of bases not matched to a gene: 7. CDR3 length: 17 residues. CDR3 amino acids: CASSRDSTSSGANVLTF. The CDR3, as DNA: TGTGCCAGCAGTCGGGACAGTACGAGCTCTGGGGCCAACGTCCTGACTTTC.

In this sample, this clonotype turned up many times. The chain is built from TRBV7-3 and TRBJ1-1; D call uncertain. V was clipped by 2 bases and J by 4 bases, with 11 bases between them. This CDR3 is 14 amino acids long. The germline V gene encodes CDR1 SGHTA and CDR2 FQGTGA. The CDR3 protein is CASSLGSSGTEAFF. CDR3 sequence (DNA): TGTGCCAGCAGCTTAGGCAGCTCTGGCACTGAAGCTTTCTTT.

This clonotype was counted once. The genes are TRBV20-1 and TRBJ2-7; 7 bases agree with TRBD2. With V trimmed by 0 bases and J by 0 bases, 5 bases remained unmatched. The CDR3 is 15 amino acids. From germline, CDR1 is DFQATT and CDR2 SNEGSKA (reference sequence). The CDR3 sequence is CSARETGLPSYEQYF. The CDR3 DNA reads as TGCAGTGCTAGAGAAACGGGACTACCCTCCTACGAGCAGTACTTC.

This clonotype has ten or more counts. The rearrangement links TRBV12-3 or TRBV12-4 to TRBJ2-2; no definite D call. The length of the CDR3 is 12 residues. Trimming left V 5 bases short and J 7 bases short, with 8 bases between. The CDR3 DNA reads as TGTGCCAGCAGTGATGATAGCGGGGAGCTGTTTTTT. Protein: CASSDDSGELFF.